Each of the 19 T cell receptor beta chains below was sequenced from the same sample in a study of T cells in Graves' hyperthyroidism and ophthalmopathy. Amplification targeted TCR beta CDR3 regions from RNA transcripts. Carried out on the TCR CDR3, a first-round RT-PCR used the HTBI primer set. TCRdb reanalysed the multiplex PCR reads using MiXCR and keeps one entry per CDR3 protein. The table has 400,000 to 550,000 distinct CDR3 sequences, around a quarter seen once. Sequencing was performed on blood. These receptor sequences come from a woman in her twenties or thirties with Graves' ophthalmopathy.

This clonotype was counted only a few times. This sequence may be a read error, since a much larger clone differs from it by one base. This chain uses TRBV5-1 with TRBJ1-1; D gene unclear. V dropped 0 bases and J dropped 1 base, with 4 bases sitting between them. Germline-derived CDR1 and CDR2 are SGHRS and YFSETQ. CDR3 length equals 13 residues. The CDR3 DNA reads as TGCGCCAGCAGCTTGGACACGAACACTGAAGCTTTCTTT. Encoded protein: CASSLDTNTEAFF.

Only one count was recorded for this clonotype. The chain has TRBV27 and TRBJ2-1; 10 bases line up with TRBD2. The CDR3 contains 15 residues. J was trimmed by 6 bases and V by 6 bases; bases with no gene match: 8. Germline V gives CDR1 MNHEY, CDR2 SMNVEV (reference sequence). CDR3 in amino acids: CASSHLAGVPNEQFF. CDR3 bases: TGTGCCAGCAGCCATCTAGCGGGAGTGCCCAATGAGCAGTTCTTC.

The sample holds many counts of this clonotype. V is TRBV5-1 and J is TRBJ2-7; D not certain. The CDR3 has 14 amino acids. Trimming shortened V by 4 bases and J by 2 bases, and 13 bases separated the two germline ends. Germline V gene data show CDR1 as SGHRS and CDR2 as YFSETQ. CDR3 protein: CASSQHTDTYEQYF. As DNA, the CDR3 is TGCGCCAGCAGCCAACATACGGATACCTACGAGCAGTACTTC. Looking up the rest from reference TRBV5-1 and TRBJ2-7 gives the full variable domain: KAGVTQTPRYLIKTRGQQVTLSCSPISGHRSVSWYQQTPGQGLQFLFEYFSETQRNKGNFPGRFSGRQFSNSRSEMNVSTLELGDSALYLCASSQHTDTYEQYFGPGTRLTVT.

This clonotype was seen at least ten times. The chain links TRBV27 to TRBJ1-2, with 8 bases aligning to TRBD1. This CDR3 spans 14 amino acids. Germline V CDR1 and CDR2: MNHEY, SMNVEV (reference sequence). Unmatched junction bases numbered 8, after V lost 5 bases and J lost 6 bases. The CDR3 sequence is CASSPLQGGHGYTF. The CDR3 nucleotides are TGTGCCAGCAGTCCCTTACAGGGGGGCCATGGCTACACCTTC.

This clonotype has ten or more counts. The junction and the germline gene differ at one end; a read error may be behind it. This chain joins TRBV10-3 and TRBJ1-1; weak D call: TRBD1 (5 bases). The CDR3 length is 16 residues. Germline lookup yields CDR1 ENHRY and CDR2 SYGVKD. CDR3 in amino acids: CVISGKRILGAPEAFF. CDR3 coding DNA: TGTGTCATCAGTGGCAAACGCATTTTAGGGGCCCCTGAAGCTTTCTTT.

The rearrangement links TRBV10-1 to TRBJ2-5; D possibly corresponds to TRBD2 (5 bases). The V end was cut by 4 bases, the J end by 5 bases, with 11 bases between. Germline V gene data show CDR1 as WNHNN and CDR2 as SYGVQD (reference sequence). This CDR3 spans 13 amino acids. The chain's CDR3 is CASSVSRGETQYF. The CDR3 nucleotides are TGCGCCAGCAGTGTTTCTAGAGGGGAGACCCAGTACTTC.

This clonotype was seen repeatedly, ten times or more. At one end the junction does not follow the germline gene, possibly because of a read error. V and J are TRBV24-1 and TRBJ2-2; tentatively, D is TRBD1 or TRBD2 (6 bases each). The CDR3 is made up of 13 amino acids. Germline CDR1 reads KGHDR; CDR2 reads SFDVKD. As DNA, the CDR3 is TGTGCCACCAGTGAATCACGCCTCCGGGGGCTGTGTTTT. Its protein is CATSESRLRGLCF.

This clonotype came up many times. V is TRBV28 and J is TRBJ1-2; no clear D gene. With 6 bases removed from V and 4 bases from J, the gap between germline ends came to 18 bases. The CDR3 contains 15 residues. Germline V gene sequence: CDR1 MDHEN, CDR2 SYDVKM. This CDR3 is CASRPRLYPSYGYTF. The DNA of the CDR3 is TGTGCCAGCAGGCCCAGACTTTACCCCTCCTATGGCTACACCTTC.

This clonotype was seen a handful of times. The chain couples TRBV30 to TRBJ1-3, with D possibly TRBD1 on 5 matching bases. The V end lost 5 bases, the J end lost 0 bases, and 5 bases lay between the germline ends. Germline CDR1 reads GTSNPN; CDR2 reads SVGIG (reference sequence). The CDR3 contains 12 residues. Here the CDR3 reads CAWDSSGNTIYF. In DNA form, the CDR3 reads TGTGCCTGGGACAGCTCTGGAAACACCATATATTTT.

This clonotype was observed many times. V and J are TRBV27 and TRBJ1-2, with D possibly TRBD1 on 6 matching bases. Between the trimmed V and J ends, which lost 5 bases and 7 bases, there was a span of 14 bases. The CDR3 sequence is 13 residues long. Germline V gene lookup returns CDR1 MNHEY and CDR2 SMNVEV (reference sequence). CDR3 sequence (DNA): TGTGCCAGCAGTCAACAGGGAGGTCTTGGCTACACCTTC. Translation gives CASSQQGGLGYTF.

This clonotype was recorded at least ten times. The J gene is TRBJ1-2, the V gene TRBV6-2 or TRBV6-3; 7 bases agree with TRBD1. The germline CDR1 and CDR2 sequences are MNHEY and SVGEGT. The CDR3 length is 16 residues. V was pared by 4 bases and J by 8 bases, with 16 bases of the junction left unmatched. CDR3 protein: CASSSRDVETGRGYTF. DNA of the CDR3: TGTGCCAGCAGTTCCCGCGACGTGGAGACAGGGAGAGGCTACACCTTC.

This clonotype was seen ten or more times. In nucleotides, the CDR3 is TGTGCCACCAGTGACCGCGGACCGCTAAGGAGTGGCTACACCTTC. This translates into CATSDRGPLRSGYTF. The chain carries TRBV24-1 and TRBJ1-2, with unresolved D. The germline CDR1 and CDR2 sequences are KGHDR and SFDVKD. The CDR3 sequence is 15 residues long. With 4 bases removed from V and 7 bases from J, the gap between germline ends came to 18 bases.

A few counts support this clonotype. V and J are TRBV6-1 and TRBJ2-2; TRBD1 aligns across 7 bases. Germline CDR1 is MNHNS and CDR2 is SASEGT. The length of the CDR3 is 13 residues. The J segment lost 5 bases and the V segment lost 9 bases, leaving 6 bases of the junction unmatched. CDR3 DNA sequence: TGTGCCAGTGGGACAGCCTCTACCGGGGAGCTGTTTTTT. Translation: CASGTASTGELFF.

This clonotype appeared a few times. V gene TRBV7-9 combines with J gene TRBJ2-7; D possibly corresponds to TRBD1 (6 bases). The length of the CDR3 is 14 residues. V gave up 7 bases and J gave up 2 bases, with 15 bases separating them. Germline V gives CDR1 SEHNR, CDR2 FQNEAQ (reference sequence). In nucleotides, the CDR3 is TGTGCCAGCACCGACGCAGGGGAGACCTACGAGCAGTACTTC. It codes for CASTDAGETYEQYF.

A few counts support this clonotype. V gene TRBV6-2 or TRBV6-3 combines with J gene TRBJ1-1; D is perhaps TRBD1 (5 bases). The ends were cut back, 2 bases at V and 3 bases at J, with 16 bases in the middle. Per the germline V gene, CDR1 is MNHEY and CDR2 is SVGEGT. The CDR3 loop spans 16 amino acids. This CDR3 is CASSYRLVEGDTEAFF. CDR3 in DNA: TGTGCCAGCAGTTACAGATTGGTCGAAGGGGACACTGAAGCTTTCTTT.

This CDR3 reads CATSRAINQPQHF. The CDR3, as DNA: TGTGCCACCAGCCGAGCTATAAATCAGCCCCAGCATTTT. This rearrangement joins TRBV15 to TRBJ1-5; D call uncertain. V was shortened by 5 bases and J by 4 bases, with 9 bases between the two germline ends. Germline V gives CDR1 LNHNV, CDR2 YYDKDF (reference sequence). The CDR3 length is 13 residues.

The V and J genes are TRBV20-1 and TRBJ2-5, with 9 bases fitting TRBD2. The CDR3 is 14 residues long. The germline gives CDR1 DFQATT, CDR2 SNEGSKA (reference sequence). Trimming removed 4 bases from V and 2 bases from J; junction bases left unmatched: 5. As DNA, the CDR3 is TGCAGTGCTACAGTGACTAGCGGACAAGAGACCCAGTACTTC. This translates into CSATVTSGQETQYF.

This clonotype was observed a handful of times. The rearrangement links TRBV12-3 or TRBV12-4 to TRBJ1-1; 10 nucleotides agree with TRBD1. Trimming at V came to 6 bases and at J to 4 bases, leaving 11 bases not matched to a gene. The CDR3 has 16 residues. The CDR3 DNA reads TGTGCCAGCAGGCGTCCCGGGACAGGGGCGGCCACTGAAGCTTTCTTT. Translating gives CASRRPGTGAATEAFF.

This clonotype has only a few counts. The V and J genes are TRBV6-5 and TRBJ2-5; D possibly corresponds to TRBD2 (5 bases). Trimming pared 2 bases from V and 10 bases from J, leaving 17 bases between. The germline V gene has CDR1 MNHEY and CDR2 SVGAGI. The CDR3 is made up of 14 amino acids. CDR3: CASSYAPGELGQYF. The CDR3 DNA sequence: TGTGCCAGCAGTTACGCTCCCGGGGAGCTGGGCCAGTACTTC.